One and the same sample provided the 21 T cell receptor beta chains below, sequenced in a study of T cells in Graves' hyperthyroidism and ophthalmopathy. TCR beta CDR3 region amplification was performed from RNA transcripts. Using the HTBI primer set, a first-round RT-PCR was run on the TCR CDR3. TCRdb fed the multiplex PCR reads into MiXCR, producing one record per CDR3 protein. This sample has some 690,000 distinct CDR3 sequences, with 15% to 20% found just once. Sequenced sample: blood. The receptors derive from a man over 45 with Graves' hyperthyroidism.

This clonotype was counted many times. V and J are TRBV27 and TRBJ2-2; 9 positions agree with TRBD1. V gave up 5 bases and J gave up 5 bases; unmatched junction bases: 9. CDR1 MNHEY and CDR2 SMNVEV come from the germline V gene (reference sequence). The CDR3 sequence is 16 residues long. The CDR3 DNA reads TGTGCCAGCAGTAGACTCCACGACAGGGGGACCGGGGAGCTGTTTTTT. Protein sequence: CASSRLHDRGTGELFF.

This clonotype was recorded a few times. The chain joins TRBV28 to TRBJ2-2; no clear D gene. CDR1 is MDHEN and CDR2 is SYDVKM in the germline V gene. Deletions cut 2 bases from V and 3 bases from J, with 7 bases between. The CDR3 is 14 amino acids. The CDR3 loop is CASSLIQHTGELFF. The CDR3 DNA sequence: TGTGCCAGCAGTTTAATTCAGCACACCGGGGAGCTGTTTTTT.

This clonotype turned up a few times. The V and J genes are TRBV10-3 and TRBJ2-3, with D perhaps TRBD1 (5 bases). The CDR3 is made up of 17 amino acids. CDR1 and CDR2 (germline): ENHRY, SYGVKD. The V and J ends lost 0 bases and 3 bases respectively, with 16 bases between them. CDR3 nucleotide sequence: TGTGCCATCAGTGAGTCTCCGGACAACCCCGGGACAGATACGCAGTATTTT. Translating gives CAISESPDNPGTDTQYF.

Notes on this clonotype: This may stem from a read error, because a much larger clone lies one nucleotide away. The chain couples TRBV5-1 to TRBJ2-1; TRBD2 might be the D (5 bases). The CDR3 is 12 residues long. The V gene's germline CDR1 is SGHRS and CDR2 YFSETQ. The V gene lost 7 bases and the J gene lost 6 bases, with 11 bases spanning the gap. The CDR3 protein is CASGGPSNEQFF. CDR3 nucleotide sequence: TGCGCCAGCGGCGGGCCATCCAATGAGCAGTTCTTC.

This clonotype has ten or more counts. The rearrangement links TRBV10-3 to TRBJ2-3, with 14 bases identical to TRBD2. The V segment lost 4 bases and the J segment 1 base; nucleotides outside the gene matches: 1. The V gene's germline CDR1 is ENHRY and CDR2 SYGVKD. The CDR3 spans 16 residues. The CDR3 DNA is TGTGCCATCAGTGGGGGACTAGCGGGAGGCACAGATACGCAGTATTTT. As protein: CAISGGLAGGTDTQYF.

The V gene is TRBV7-6, the J gene TRBJ2-2; possible D gene TRBD1, 6 bases. CDR3 length: 16 residues. Germline V CDR1 and CDR2: SGHVS, FNYEAQ. V lost 1 base and J lost 3, with 12 bases in between. CDR3 sequence: CASSLGTGTYTGELFF. The CDR3 DNA reads TGTGCCAGCAGCTTAGGAACAGGGACGTACACCGGGGAGCTGTTTTTT.

Note on this clonotype: Given a much more abundant clone one base away, this may be a read error. The chain employs TRBV28 and TRBJ1-4; D not resolved. The V end lost 3 bases, the J end lost 5 bases, and 4 bases lay between the germline ends. The V gene's germline CDR1 is MDHEN and CDR2 SYDVKM. The CDR3 sequence is 12 residues long. The CDR3 loop reads CASSFGNEKLFF. In DNA, the CDR3 is TGTGCCAGCAGTTTCGGAAATGAAAAACTGTTTTTT. Using reference TRBV28 and TRBJ1-4 for the parts outside the CDR3, the full variable domain is DVKVTQSSRYLVKRTGEKVFLECVQDMDHENMFWYRQDPGLGLRLIYFSYDVKMKEKGDIPEGYSVSREKKERFSLILESASTNQTSMYLCASSFGNEKLFFGSGTQLSVL.

This clonotype was picked up many times. This chain connects TRBV10-1 to TRBJ2-7; no definite D call. The CDR3 loop spans 13 amino acids. Germline V gene sequence: CDR1 WNHNN, CDR2 SYGVQD (reference sequence). With 3 bases removed from V and 3 bases from J, the gap between germline ends came to 9 bases. CDR3 residues: CASSEVGFYEQYF. The CDR3 region has the DNA TGCGCCAGCAGTGAAGTGGGGTTCTACGAGCAGTACTTC.

The chain recombines TRBV7-9 with TRBJ1-2; 8 positions agree with TRBD1. Unmatched junction bases numbered 8, after V lost 5 bases and J lost 0 bases. CDR1 and CDR2 from the germline V gene are SEHNR and FQNEAQ (reference sequence). The CDR3 is 16 amino acids. CDR3 sequence reads: CASSQGGTGANYGYTF. In DNA form, the CDR3 reads TGTGCCAGCAGCCAAGGGGGGACAGGAGCTAACTATGGCTACACCTTC.

This clonotype was picked up many times. The V call is TRBV28, the J call TRBJ2-7; TRBD1 or TRBD2 may be the D gene (5 bases each). This CDR3 is 15 amino acids long. Germline assignment: CDR1 MDHEN and CDR2 SYDVKM. V was shortened by 4 bases and J by 6 bases, with 19 bases between the two germline ends. CDR3 DNA: TGTGCCAGCAGTTCATTACGGGACGGTCCCCTCGAGCAGTACTTC. This codes for CASSSLRDGPLEQYF.

The chain employs TRBV12-3 or TRBV12-4 and TRBJ2-3; 7 bases agree with TRBD1. The CDR3 is 14 residues long. V lost 5 bases to trimming and J lost 2 bases; unmatched junction nucleotides: 4. The CDR3 DNA is TGTGCCAGCAGTGACACAGGGGCCACAGATACGCAGTATTTT. Protein sequence: CASSDTGATDTQYF.

This clonotype has just a few counts. The chain employs TRBV20-1 and TRBJ2-7; TRBD2 is a possible D gene (5 bases). The CDR3 loop spans 14 amino acids. From germline, CDR1 is DFQATT and CDR2 SNEGSKA (reference sequence). V was shortened by 2 bases and J by 3 bases, with 14 bases between the two germline ends. CDR3 nucleotide sequence: TGCAGTGCTAGACGGCGGGTGGCGATCTACGAGCAGTACTTC. Amino acid sequence: CSARRRVAIYEQYF.

Ten or more counts support this clonotype. CDR3 DNA: TGTGCCAGCCTCCCCGTGGGGACTGGGAACACCGGGGAGCTGTTTTTT. It encodes CASLPVGTGNTGELFF. The J gene is TRBJ2-2, the V gene TRBV12-3 or TRBV12-4; a possible D gene is TRBD2 (6 bases). The ends were cut back, 8 bases at V and 1 base at J, with 17 bases in the middle. This CDR3 region has 16 residues.

The chain couples TRBV18 to TRBJ1-5; D not certain. CDR1 and CDR2 (germline): KGHSH, LQKENI. This CDR3 contains 16 residues. V was trimmed by 6 bases and J by 1 base, leaving 16 bases between them. DNA for the CDR3: TGTGCCAGCTCCCCCCGAGGTAATAGGAGCAATCAGCCCCAGCATTTT. Its protein product is CASSPRGNRSNQPQHF.

This clonotype was picked up many times. The chain has TRBV11-3 and TRBJ2-3, with 7 bases aligning to TRBD2. The CDR3 runs to 14 residues. Losses at the gene ends were 5 bases for V and 2 bases for J; bases not matched to a gene: 4. Germline CDR1 reads SGHNT; CDR2 reads YENEEA. Here the CDR3 DNA reads TGTGCCAGCAGCCGGGGACTAAACACAGATACGCAGTATTTT. As protein: CASSRGLNTDTQYF.

This clonotype was seen a handful of times. V usage is TRBV29-1 and J usage is TRBJ1-2; 8 positions agree with TRBD1. J lost 4 bases, V lost 3 bases, and 4 bases had no gene match. Germline CDR1 and CDR2: SQVTM and ANQGSEA. This CDR3 is built from 13 residues. This CDR3 reads CSVDPGTGYGYTF. DNA for the CDR3: TGCAGCGTTGACCCCGGGACAGGCTATGGCTACACCTTC.

CDR3 in amino acids: CASSHGATNTGELFF. The CDR3 DNA follows: TGCGCCAGCAGCCATGGGGCAACGAACACCGGGGAGCTGTTTTTT. The rearrangement uses TRBV4-3 and TRBJ2-2, with D possibly matching TRBD1 (5 bases). CDR3 size: 15 residues. V gave up 3 bases and J gave up 0 bases, with 8 bases separating them. CDR1 and CDR2 from the germline V gene are LGHNA and YSLEER.

This chain connects TRBV6-1 to TRBJ1-1; maybe TRBD1 (5 bases). The CDR3 consists of 13 residues. Between the trimmed V and J ends, which lost 6 bases and 5 bases, there was a span of 13 bases. Germline V lookup: CDR1 MNHNS, CDR2 SASEGT. CDR3 nucleotides: TGTGCCAGCAGCCGGGGCTTGGGGACTGAAGCTTTCTTT. This encodes CASSRGLGTEAFF.

The table lists this clonotype with a count of one. A much larger clone is a single base away; this may be a read error. This chain connects TRBV6-9 to TRBJ1-1; 8 bases map to TRBD1. This CDR3 has 14 amino acids. Germline values: CDR1 MNHGY, CDR2 SVAAGI. The DNA for the CDR3 is TGTGCCAGCCGTTACACAGGGGGGAAATCTGAAGCTTTCTTT. Protein product: CASRYTGGKSEAFF.

This clonotype was seen a few times. This chain links TRBV29-1 with TRBJ2-1; unclear D gene. V lost 4 bases, J lost 4 bases, and 20 bases lay in between. The germline CDR1 and CDR2 sequences are SQVTM and ANQGSEA. The CDR3 runs 16 residues. In nucleotides, the CDR3 is TGCAGCGTTGTTGGCTGGGATTCTACAATTTACAATGAGCAGTTCTTC. It encodes CSVVGWDSTIYNEQFF.

At least ten counts were recorded for this clonotype. The rearrangement uses TRBV13 and TRBJ2-3, with TRBD2 identical over 14 bases. CDR1 is PRHDT and CDR2 is FYEKMQ in the germline V gene (reference sequence). This CDR3 has 15 amino acids. The J segment lost 6 bases and the V segment lost 5 bases, leaving 4 bases of the junction unmatched. This chain's CDR3 is CASSRGLAGADTQYF. The DNA of the CDR3 is TGTGCCAGCAGCCGGGGACTAGCGGGAGCGGATACGCAGTATTTT. The full variable domain, rest sourced from reference TRBV13 and TRBJ2-3, is AAGVIQSPRHLIKEKRETATLKCYPIPRHDTVYWYQQGPGQDPQFLISFYEKMQSDKGSIPDRFSAQQFSDYHSELNMSSLELGDSALYFCASSRGLAGADTQYFGPGTRLTVL.